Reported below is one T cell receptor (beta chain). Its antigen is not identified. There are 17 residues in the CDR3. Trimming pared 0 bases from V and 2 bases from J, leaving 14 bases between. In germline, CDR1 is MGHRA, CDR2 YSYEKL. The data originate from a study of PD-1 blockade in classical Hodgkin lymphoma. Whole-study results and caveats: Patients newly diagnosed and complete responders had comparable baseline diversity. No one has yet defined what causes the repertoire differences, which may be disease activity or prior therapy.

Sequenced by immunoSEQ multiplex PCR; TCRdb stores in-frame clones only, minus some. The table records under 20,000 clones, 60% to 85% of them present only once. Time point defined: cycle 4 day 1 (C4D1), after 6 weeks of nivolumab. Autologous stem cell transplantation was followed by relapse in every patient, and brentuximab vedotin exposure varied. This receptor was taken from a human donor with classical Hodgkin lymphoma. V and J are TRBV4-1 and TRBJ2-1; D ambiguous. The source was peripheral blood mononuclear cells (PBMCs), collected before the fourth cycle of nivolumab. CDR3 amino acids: CASSQDLNQWAYNEQFF. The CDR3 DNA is TGCGCCAGCAGCCAAGATCTAAACCAGTGGGCCTACAATGAGCAGTTCTTC.